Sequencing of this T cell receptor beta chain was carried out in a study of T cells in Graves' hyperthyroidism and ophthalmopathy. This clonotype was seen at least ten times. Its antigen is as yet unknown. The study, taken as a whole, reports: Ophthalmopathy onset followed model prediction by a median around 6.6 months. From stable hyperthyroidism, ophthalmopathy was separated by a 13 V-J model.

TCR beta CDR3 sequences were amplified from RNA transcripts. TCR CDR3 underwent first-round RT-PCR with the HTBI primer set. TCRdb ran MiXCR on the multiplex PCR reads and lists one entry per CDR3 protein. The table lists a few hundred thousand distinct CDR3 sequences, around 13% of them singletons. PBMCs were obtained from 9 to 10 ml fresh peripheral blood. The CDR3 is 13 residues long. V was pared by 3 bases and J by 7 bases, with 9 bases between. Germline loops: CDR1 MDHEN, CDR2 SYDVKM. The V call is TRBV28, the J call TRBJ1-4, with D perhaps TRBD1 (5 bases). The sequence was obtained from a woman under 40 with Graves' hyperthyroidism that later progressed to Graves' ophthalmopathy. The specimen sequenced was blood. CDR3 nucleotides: TGTGCCAGCAGTTTCCAGGGTACTGAAAAACTGTTTTTT. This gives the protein CASSFQGTEKLFF.